The 28 T cell receptor beta chains listed next were all sequenced from one sample in a study of cytomegalovirus exposure and HLA in healthy donors. The assay was immunoSEQ multiplex PCR, and TCRdb's table has in-frame clones only and misses some. The sample shows about 200,000 clones, about three quarters of them seen only once. Sequenced material: PBMCs. These receptors were obtained from a young woman in good health and CMV-seronegative.

This clone was counted between two and nine times. This rearrangement joins TRBV6-1 to TRBJ2-7, with D possibly matching TRBD1 (7 bases). V lost 2 bases and J lost 7, with 18 bases in between. The length of the CDR3 is 15 residues. Germline CDR1 and CDR2: MNHNS and SASEGT. The CDR3 DNA sequence: TGTGCCAGCAGTGAATTAGCAGGGGGGTATGGGGAGCAGTACTTC. Translated, it gives CASSELAGGYGEQYF.

V gene TRBV6-1 combines with J gene TRBJ2-5; 9 positions agree with TRBD1. The CDR3 is 14 amino acids. Germline V CDR1 and CDR2: MNHNS, SASEGT. J lost 5 bases, V lost 4 bases, and 5 bases had no gene match. This chain's CDR3 is CASSVQGAWETQYF. The CDR3 DNA sequence: TGTGCCAGCAGTGTACAGGGGGCTTGGGAGACCCAGTACTTC.

The V and J genes are TRBV9 and TRBJ2-7; TRBD2 agrees at 7 bases. Germline lookup yields CDR1 SGDLS and CDR2 YYNGEE. The V and J ends lost 3 bases and 5 bases, in that order; junction bases with no gene match: 17. This CDR3 spans 17 amino acids. This CDR3 reads CASSGAPLRGGLHEQYF. CDR3 coding DNA: TGTGCCAGCAGCGGGGCCCCTCTAAGGGGAGGGCTCCACGAGCAGTACTTC. The full variable domain, with the rest looked up from reference TRBV9 and TRBJ2-7, is DSGVTQTPKHLITATGQRVTLRCSPRSGDLSVYWYQQSLDQGLQFLIQYYNGEERAKGNILERFSAQQFPDLHSELNLSSLELGDSALYFCASSGAPLRGGLHEQYFGPGTRLTVT.

V gene TRBV7-8 combines with J gene TRBJ1-1; D gene ambiguous. The CDR3 covers 13 residues. Germline V gene sequence: CDR1 SGHVS, CDR2 FQNEAQ. The ends were cut back, 1 base at V and 1 base at J, with 4 bases in the middle. CDR3 sequence reads: CASSLVRNTEAFF. CDR3 in DNA: TGTGCCAGCAGCTTAGTTAGGAACACTGAAGCTTTCTTT.

The chain links TRBV28 to TRBJ1-4; 10 positions match TRBD1. V was pared by 6 bases and J by 7 bases, with 17 bases of the junction left unmatched. The length of the CDR3 is 18 residues. Germline lookup yields CDR1 MDHEN and CDR2 SYDVKM. In DNA, the CDR3 is TGTGCCAGCAGCGAGTGGGGGGCTCCGGGACAGGGGCGTGAAAAACTGTTTTTT. Translated, it gives CASSEWGAPGQGREKLFF.

J is TRBJ2-7 and V is TRBV28; 9 bases are a match to TRBD2. The V gene's germline CDR1 is MDHEN and CDR2 SYDVKM. Trimming at V came to 5 bases and at J to 0 bases, leaving 5 bases not matched to a gene. The CDR3 runs 15 residues. The CDR3 DNA is TGTGCCAGCAGTCCTAGCGGGACCTACTCCTACGAGCAGTACTTC. Protein sequence: CASSPSGTYSYEQYF.

This clone was seen a handful of times. The chain joins TRBV4-1 to TRBJ2-7; tentatively, D is TRBD1 (6 bases). The CDR3 sequence is 13 residues long. Germline CDR1 is MGHRA and CDR2 is YSYEKL. Between the trimmed V and J ends, which lost 6 bases and 3 bases, there was a span of 12 bases. The CDR3: CASRGTSSYEQYF. The CDR3 DNA sequence: TGCGCCAGCAGGGGGACAAGCAGCTACGAGCAGTACTTC.

The DNA for the CDR3 is TGTGCCTGGAGTGGGAACGGTAACGGGGTCCAGTACTTC. Its translation is CAWSGNGNGVQYF. This chain uses TRBV30 with TRBJ2-5; D perhaps matches TRBD2 (5 bases). Deletions cut 1 base from V and 10 bases from J, with 16 bases between. The CDR3 length is 13 residues. Looked up from germline, CDR1 is GTSNPN and CDR2 is SVGIG (reference sequence).

The rearrangement links TRBV9 to TRBJ1-4, with TRBD1 matching over 9 bases. The CDR3 length is 16 residues. Per the germline V gene, CDR1 is SGDLS and CDR2 is YYNGEE. Unmatched junction bases numbered 10, after V lost 3 bases and J lost 7 bases. CDR3 loop: CASSATGTGISEKLFF. The CDR3 region has the DNA TGTGCCAGCAGCGCCACCGGGACAGGGATCAGTGAAAAACTGTTTTTT. Drawing the rest from reference TRBV9 and TRBJ1-4, the complete variable domain is DSGVTQTPKHLITATGQRVTLRCSPRSGDLSVYWYQQSLDQGLQFLIQYYNGEERAKGNILERFSAQQFPDLHSELNLSSLELGDSALYFCASSATGTGISEKLFFGSGTQLSVL.

Points on this clone: Sequence at one end of the junction differs from germline and may be a read error. The CDR3 spells CASSLEQGGKSLRF. In DNA, the CDR3 is TGTGCCAGCAGCTTAGAACAGGGCGGAAAATCCCTTAGATTC. The rearrangement links TRBV7-2 to TRBJ1-2, with D perhaps TRBD1 (6 bases). Germline-derived CDR1 and CDR2 are SGHTA and FQGNSA. This CDR3 is 14 amino acids long.

In its sample, this clone was seen a few times. This chain joins TRBV4-1 and TRBJ2-7; TRBD1 agrees at 7 bases. This CDR3 contains 13 residues. Germline assignment: CDR1 MGHRA and CDR2 YSYEKL. J lost 7 bases, V lost 1 base, and 4 bases had no gene match. The CDR3 DNA reads as TGCGCCAGCAGCCAAGTAGACAGGGAGGAGCAGTACTTC. Encoded protein: CASSQVDREEQYF.

This chain uses TRBV2 with TRBJ2-3; TRBD1 agrees at 8 bases. CDR1 SNHLY and CDR2 FYNNEI come from the germline V gene. CDR3 length: 13 residues. V shed 8 bases and J 3 bases; nucleotides not matched to a gene: 4. The DNA of the CDR3 is TGTGCCAGCGGGACAGGCGCTACAGATACGCAGTATTTT. Residues: CASGTGATDTQYF.

The chain combines TRBV27 with TRBJ2-7; TRBD2 agrees at 8 bases. Germline CDR1 and CDR2: MNHEY and SMNVEV (reference sequence). The V segment lost 5 bases and the J segment 2 bases; nucleotides outside the gene matches: 14. The CDR3 contains 17 residues. The CDR3 DNA follows: TGTGCCAGCAGTGTCACCCCCGGACTAGCAGGTCCCTACGAGCAGTACTTC. It translates to CASSVTPGLAGPYEQYF.

This clone has more than one count but fewer than ten. Other nucleotide sequences in the sample specify the same CDR3. This sequence joins TRBV5-1 and TRBJ2-7; D ambiguous. V was shortened by 0 bases and J by 4 bases, with 11 bases between the two germline ends. The CDR3 runs to 14 residues. Per germline, CDR1 SGHRS and CDR2 YFSETQ. CDR3 sequence (DNA): TGCGCCAGCAGCTTGGTAGTGTCTCCTTACGAGCAGTACTTC. It codes for CASSLVVSPYEQYF.

The J gene is TRBJ2-7, the V gene TRBV19; tentatively, D is TRBD1 (5 bases). CDR1 LNHDA and CDR2 SQIVND come from the germline V gene (reference sequence). The CDR3 has 16 amino acids. V was clipped by 1 base and J by 2 bases, with 15 bases between them. CDR3 amino acids: CASSIAETVPTYEQYF. In nucleotides, the CDR3 is TGTGCCAGTAGTATAGCGGAGACAGTGCCGACCTACGAGCAGTACTTC. Filled out from reference TRBV19 and TRBJ2-7, the complete variable domain reads DGGITQSPKYLFRKEGQNVTLSCEQNLNHDAMYWYRQDPGQGLRLIYYSQIVNDFQKGDIAEGYSVSREKKESFPLTVTSAQKNPTAFYLCASSIAETVPTYEQYFGPGTRLTVT.

This clone was seen once. The chain has TRBV12-5 and TRBJ2-3; 9 bases are shared with TRBD1. CDR1 is LGHNT and CDR2 is FRNRAP in the germline V gene. The CDR3 is 14 amino acids. The trim removed 3 bases at V and 3 bases at J, leaving 1 base unmatched. The CDR3 protein is CASGLGTGTDTQYF. As DNA, the CDR3 is TGTGCTAGTGGTTTAGGGACAGGGACAGATACGCAGTATTTT.

J is TRBJ2-3 and V is TRBV7-9, with unresolved D. The V gene lost 5 bases and the J gene lost 9 bases, with 12 bases spanning the gap. The CDR3 extends over 12 amino acids. The V gene's germline CDR1 is SEHNR and CDR2 FQNEAQ (reference sequence). The CDR3 spells CASSREAVTQYF. The CDR3 DNA sequence: TGTGCCAGCAGCCGAGAGGCGGTGACGCAGTATTTT.

The chain joins TRBV6-1 to TRBJ1-5, with D possibly being TRBD1 (6 bases). There are 15 residues in the CDR3. CDR1 and CDR2 from the germline V gene are MNHNS and SASEGT. The V gene lost 8 bases and the J gene lost 2 bases, with 16 bases spanning the gap. The CDR3 here is CASYSTGVGNQPQHF. CDR3 nucleotide sequence: TGTGCCAGCTACTCGACAGGAGTGGGCAATCAGCCCCAGCATTTT.

V and J are TRBV19 and TRBJ2-7; D remains ambiguous. CDR3 length equals 12 residues. The V and J ends lost 3 bases and 3 bases respectively, with 6 bases between them. Germline CDR1 and CDR2: LNHDA and SQIVND (reference sequence). The CDR3: CASSMIGYEQYF. CDR3 DNA sequence: TGTGCCAGTAGTATGATCGGCTACGAGCAGTACTTC. Drawing the rest from reference TRBV19 and TRBJ2-7, the complete variable domain is DGGITQSPKYLFRKEGQNVTLSCEQNLNHDAMYWYRQDPGQGLRLIYYSQIVNDFQKGDIAEGYSVSREKKESFPLTVTSAQKNPTAFYLCASSMIGYEQYFGPGTRLTVT.

The chain combines TRBV9 with TRBJ1-1, with 12 bases identical to TRBD1. Per the germline V gene, CDR1 is SGDLS and CDR2 is YYNGEE. V was pared by 0 bases and J by 6 bases, with 9 bases of the junction left unmatched. The CDR3 consists of 17 residues. The CDR3 spells CASSVAGTGGLVAEAFF. CDR3 coding DNA: TGTGCCAGCAGCGTAGCGGGGACAGGGGGCCTGGTCGCTGAAGCTTTCTTT.

The genes are TRBV7-8 and TRBJ1-1, with D hard to call. V was trimmed by 1 base and J by 0 bases, leaving 12 bases between them. CDR1 SGHVS and CDR2 FQNEAQ come from the germline V gene. The CDR3 contains 16 residues. The CDR3 nucleotides are TGTGCCAGCAGCTTAGGTATGGGAGGGATGAACACTGAAGCTTTCTTT. It yields the protein CASSLGMGGMNTEAFF.

This chain connects TRBV2 to TRBJ2-2; D remains ambiguous. Germline loops: CDR1 SNHLY, CDR2 FYNNEI. The CDR3 consists of 14 residues. Trimming cost V 9 bases and J 2 bases, with 13 bases left between them. CDR3 bases: TGTGCCAGTGCCCTCCTCTACAACACCGGGGAGCTGTTTTTT. This gives the protein CASALLYNTGELFF.

The chain has TRBV5-1 and TRBJ2-5, with D unresolved. The CDR3 consists of 13 residues. Trimming took off 4 bases at V and 1 base at J, with 8 bases between the two ends. From germline, CDR1 is SGHRS and CDR2 YFSETQ. For the CDR3, the DNA is TGCGCCAGCAGCAAGACGGGCCAAGAGACCCAGTACTTC. The encoded protein is CASSKTGQETQYF.

This clone showed up just once. The gene calls are TRBV6-1 and TRBJ2-7, with a tentative D call TRBD1 (6 bases). CDR3 length: 13 amino acids. With 10 bases removed from V and 5 bases from J, the gap between germline ends came to 18 bases. The germline gives CDR1 MNHNS, CDR2 SASEGT. DNA for the CDR3: TGTGCCATCGCTGGATTCGGACAGAACGAGCAGTACTTC. Its protein product is CAIAGFGQNEQYF.

The rearrangement joins TRBV20-1 to TRBJ1-1; D gene uncertain. The V end was cut by 1 base, the J end by 6 bases, with 6 bases between. The germline gives CDR1 DFQATT, CDR2 SNEGSKA (reference sequence). The CDR3 runs 11 residues. The CDR3 here is CSARALAEAFF. Written as DNA, the CDR3 is TGCAGTGCTAGAGCCCTCGCTGAAGCTTTCTTT.

The rearrangement links TRBV29-1 to TRBJ1-4; TRBD1 matches 12 bases. The length of the CDR3 is 18 residues. Germline loops: CDR1 SQVTM, CDR2 ANQGSEA. V lost 7 bases, J lost 5 bases, and 17 bases stayed unmatched. This CDR3 is CSARRTGTGGKGNEKLFF. CDR3 nucleotides: TGCAGCGCGCGGCGAACCGGGACAGGGGGCAAGGGGAATGAAAAACTGTTTTTT.

The chain couples TRBV7-9 to TRBJ1-2; tentative D call: TRBD1 (5 bases). V lost 6 bases to trimming and J lost 7 bases, with 9 bases between them. This CDR3 is 11 amino acids long. CDR1 and CDR2 (germline): SEHNR, FQNEAQ (reference sequence). The CDR3: CASRRGGGYTF. The CDR3 nucleotides read TGTGCCAGCAGGAGGGGAGGTGGCTACACCTTC.

This chain joins TRBV4-1 and TRBJ1-4; the match to TRBD1 covers 8 bases. Germline V gives CDR1 MGHRA, CDR2 YSYEKL. The V segment lost 1 base and the J segment 3 bases; nucleotides outside the gene matches: 7. The CDR3 length is 17 residues. This chain's CDR3 is CASSQGRTGRSNEKLFF. The DNA of the CDR3 is TGCGCCAGCAGCCAAGGCCGGACAGGGAGGTCTAATGAAAAACTGTTTTTT.